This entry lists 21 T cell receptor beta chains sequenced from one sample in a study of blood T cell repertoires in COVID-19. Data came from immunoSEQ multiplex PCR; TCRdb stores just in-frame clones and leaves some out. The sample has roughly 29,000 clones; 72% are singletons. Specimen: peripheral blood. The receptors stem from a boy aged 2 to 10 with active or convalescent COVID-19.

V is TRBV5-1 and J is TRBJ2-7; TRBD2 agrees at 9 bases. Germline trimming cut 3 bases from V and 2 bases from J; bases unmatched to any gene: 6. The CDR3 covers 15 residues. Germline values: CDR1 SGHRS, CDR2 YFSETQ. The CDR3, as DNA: TGCGCCAGCAGCTCCCTAGCGGGGCGTACCTACGAGCAGTACTTC. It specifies CASSSLAGRTYEQYF.

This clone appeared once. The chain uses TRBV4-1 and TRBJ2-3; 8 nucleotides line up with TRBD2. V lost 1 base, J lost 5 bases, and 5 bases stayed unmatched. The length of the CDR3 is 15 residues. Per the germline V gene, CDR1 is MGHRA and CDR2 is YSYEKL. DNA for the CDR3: TGCGCCAGCAGCCAAGCGGGGGGGCGGGGAGATACGCAGTATTTT. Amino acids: CASSQAGGRGDTQYF.

Here the CDR3 reads CASSQDRVQSRTQYF. CDR3 nucleotide sequence: TGCGCCAGCAGCCAAGACAGGGTGCAGTCGCGGACCCAGTACTTC. The chain uses TRBV4-1 and TRBJ2-5, with D perhaps TRBD1 (5 bases). The V and J ends lost 0 bases and 7 bases respectively, with 15 bases between them. Per germline, CDR1 MGHRA and CDR2 YSYEKL. CDR3 length: 15 amino acids.

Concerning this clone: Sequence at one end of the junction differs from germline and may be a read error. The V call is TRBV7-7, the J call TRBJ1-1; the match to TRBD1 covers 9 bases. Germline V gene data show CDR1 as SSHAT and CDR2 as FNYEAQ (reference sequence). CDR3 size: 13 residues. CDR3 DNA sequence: TGTGCTAGCAGCGAGACAGGGGGGCTCCCGTCTTTCTTT. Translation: CASSETGGLPSFF.

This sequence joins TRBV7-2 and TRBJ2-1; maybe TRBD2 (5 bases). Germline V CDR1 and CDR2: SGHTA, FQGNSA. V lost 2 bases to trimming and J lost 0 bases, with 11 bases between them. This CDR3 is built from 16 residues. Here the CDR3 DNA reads TGTGCCAGCAGCTTAAGGGCGGACTCCTCCTACAATGAGCAGTTCTTC. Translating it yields CASSLRADSSYNEQFF.

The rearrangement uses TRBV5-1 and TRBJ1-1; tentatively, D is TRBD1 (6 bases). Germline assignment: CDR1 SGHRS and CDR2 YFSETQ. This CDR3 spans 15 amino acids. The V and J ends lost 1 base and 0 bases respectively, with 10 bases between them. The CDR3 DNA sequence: TGCGCCAGCAGCTTGTCAGGGGCCGTGAACACTGAAGCTTTCTTT. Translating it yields CASSLSGAVNTEAFF.

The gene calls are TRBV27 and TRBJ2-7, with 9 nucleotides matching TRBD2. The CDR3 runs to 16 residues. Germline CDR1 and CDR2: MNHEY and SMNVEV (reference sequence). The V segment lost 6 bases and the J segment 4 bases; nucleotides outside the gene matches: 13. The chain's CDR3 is CASRGTSILGVYEQYF. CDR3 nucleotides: TGTGCCAGCAGGGGGACTAGCATCCTAGGGGTTTACGAGCAGTACTTC.

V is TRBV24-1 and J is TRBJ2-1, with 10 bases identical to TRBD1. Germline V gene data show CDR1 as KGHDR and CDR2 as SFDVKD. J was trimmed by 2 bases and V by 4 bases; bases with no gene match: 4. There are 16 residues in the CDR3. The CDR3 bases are TGTGCCACCAGTGAACCCGGGACAGGGGCCTACAATGAGCAGTTCTTC. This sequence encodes CATSEPGTGAYNEQFF.

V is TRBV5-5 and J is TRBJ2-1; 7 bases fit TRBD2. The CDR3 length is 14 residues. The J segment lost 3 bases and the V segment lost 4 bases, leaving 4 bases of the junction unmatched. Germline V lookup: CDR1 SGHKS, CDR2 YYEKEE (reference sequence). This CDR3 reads CASSPRTSYNEQFF. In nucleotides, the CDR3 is TGTGCCAGCAGCCCTAGGACTAGCTACAATGAGCAGTTCTTC. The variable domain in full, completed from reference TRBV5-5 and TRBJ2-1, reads DAGVTQSPTHLIKTRGQQVTLRCSPISGHKSVSWYQQVLGQGPQFIFQYYEKEERGRGNFPDRFSARQFPNYSSELNVNALLLGDSALYLCASSPRTSYNEQFFGPGTRLTVL.

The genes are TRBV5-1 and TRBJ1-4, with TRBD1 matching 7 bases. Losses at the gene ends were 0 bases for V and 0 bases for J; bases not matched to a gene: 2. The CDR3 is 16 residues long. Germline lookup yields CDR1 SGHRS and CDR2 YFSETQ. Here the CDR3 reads CASSLGQGATNEKLFF. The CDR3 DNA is TGCGCCAGCAGCTTGGGGCAGGGGGCAACTAATGAAAAACTGTTTTTT.

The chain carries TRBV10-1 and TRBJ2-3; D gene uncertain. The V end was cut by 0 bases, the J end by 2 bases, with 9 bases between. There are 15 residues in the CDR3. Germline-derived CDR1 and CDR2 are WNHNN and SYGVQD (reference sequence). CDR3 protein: CASSESLDPTDTQYF. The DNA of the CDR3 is TGCGCCAGCAGTGAGTCGCTAGACCCCACAGATACGCAGTATTTT.

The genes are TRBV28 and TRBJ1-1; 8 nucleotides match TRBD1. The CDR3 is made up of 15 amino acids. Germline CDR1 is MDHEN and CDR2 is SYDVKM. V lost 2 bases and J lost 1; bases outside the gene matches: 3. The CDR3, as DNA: TGTGCCAGCAGTTTACAGGGGGCGCGGAACACTGAAGCTTTCTTT. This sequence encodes CASSLQGARNTEAFF.

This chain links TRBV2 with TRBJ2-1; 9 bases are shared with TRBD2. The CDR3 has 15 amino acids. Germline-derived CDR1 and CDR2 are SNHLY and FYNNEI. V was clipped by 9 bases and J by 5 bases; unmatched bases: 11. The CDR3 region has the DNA TGTGCCAGGCGAAGTGGGCGGGAGGGGGACAATGAGCAGTTCTTC. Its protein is CARRSGREGDNEQFF.

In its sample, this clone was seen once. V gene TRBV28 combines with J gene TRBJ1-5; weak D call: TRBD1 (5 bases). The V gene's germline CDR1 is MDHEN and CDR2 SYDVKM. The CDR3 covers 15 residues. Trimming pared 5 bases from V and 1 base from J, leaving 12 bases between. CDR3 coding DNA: TGTGCCAGCAGTCAGGGACTTTGGAGCAATCAGCCCCAGCATTTT. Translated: CASSQGLWSNQPQHF.

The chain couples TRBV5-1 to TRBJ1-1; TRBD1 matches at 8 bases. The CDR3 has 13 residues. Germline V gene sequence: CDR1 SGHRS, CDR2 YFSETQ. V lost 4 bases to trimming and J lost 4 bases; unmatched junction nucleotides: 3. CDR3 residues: CASSRDRGTEAFF. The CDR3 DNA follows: TGCGCCAGCAGCCGAGACAGGGGCACTGAAGCTTTCTTT.

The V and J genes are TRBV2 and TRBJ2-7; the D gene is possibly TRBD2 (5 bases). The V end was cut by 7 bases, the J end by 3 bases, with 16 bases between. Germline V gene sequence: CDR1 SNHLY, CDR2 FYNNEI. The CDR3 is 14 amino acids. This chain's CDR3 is CASTLASFGYEQYF. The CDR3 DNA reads TGTGCCAGCACTCTAGCCTCGTTCGGCTACGAGCAGTACTTC.

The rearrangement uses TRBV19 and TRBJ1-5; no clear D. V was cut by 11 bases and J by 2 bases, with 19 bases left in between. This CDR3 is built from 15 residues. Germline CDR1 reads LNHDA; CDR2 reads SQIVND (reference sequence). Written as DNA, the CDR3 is TGTGCCTCAAAAATAATCGACGGAGGCAATCAGCCCCAGCATTTT. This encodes CASKIIDGGNQPQHF. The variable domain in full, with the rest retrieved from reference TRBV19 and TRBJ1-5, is DGGITQSPKYLFRKEGQNVTLSCEQNLNHDAMYWYRQDPGQGLRLIYYSQIVNDFQKGDIAEGYSVSREKKESFPLTVTSAQKNPTAFYLCASKIIDGGNQPQHFGDGTRLSIL.

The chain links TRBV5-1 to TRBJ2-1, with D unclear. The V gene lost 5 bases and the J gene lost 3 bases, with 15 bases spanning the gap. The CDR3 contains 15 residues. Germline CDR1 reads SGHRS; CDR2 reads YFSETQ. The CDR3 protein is CASSLRTEYYNEQFF. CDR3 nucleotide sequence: TGCGCCAGCAGTTTGCGAACTGAATACTACAATGAGCAGTTCTTC.

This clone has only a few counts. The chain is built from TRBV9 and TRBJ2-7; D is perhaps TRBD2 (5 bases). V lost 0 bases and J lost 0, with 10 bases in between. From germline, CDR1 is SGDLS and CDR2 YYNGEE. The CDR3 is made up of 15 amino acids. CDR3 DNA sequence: TGTGCCAGCAGCGTAGCAGCGGATCTCTCCTACGAGCAGTACTTC. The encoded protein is CASSVAADLSYEQYF.

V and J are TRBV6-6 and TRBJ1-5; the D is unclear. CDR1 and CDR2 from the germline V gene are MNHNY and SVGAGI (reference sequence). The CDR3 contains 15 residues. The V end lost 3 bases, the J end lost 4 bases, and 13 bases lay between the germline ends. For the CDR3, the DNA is TGTGCCAGCAGTTATCTAACGGGTGAAAATCAGCCCCAGCATTTT. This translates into CASSYLTGENQPQHF.

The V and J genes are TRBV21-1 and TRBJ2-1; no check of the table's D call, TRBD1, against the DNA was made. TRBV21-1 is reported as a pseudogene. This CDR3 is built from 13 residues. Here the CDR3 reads CASVPGCHNEQFF. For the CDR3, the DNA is TGTGCCAGCGTACCAGGGTGCCACAATGAGCAGTTCTTC.